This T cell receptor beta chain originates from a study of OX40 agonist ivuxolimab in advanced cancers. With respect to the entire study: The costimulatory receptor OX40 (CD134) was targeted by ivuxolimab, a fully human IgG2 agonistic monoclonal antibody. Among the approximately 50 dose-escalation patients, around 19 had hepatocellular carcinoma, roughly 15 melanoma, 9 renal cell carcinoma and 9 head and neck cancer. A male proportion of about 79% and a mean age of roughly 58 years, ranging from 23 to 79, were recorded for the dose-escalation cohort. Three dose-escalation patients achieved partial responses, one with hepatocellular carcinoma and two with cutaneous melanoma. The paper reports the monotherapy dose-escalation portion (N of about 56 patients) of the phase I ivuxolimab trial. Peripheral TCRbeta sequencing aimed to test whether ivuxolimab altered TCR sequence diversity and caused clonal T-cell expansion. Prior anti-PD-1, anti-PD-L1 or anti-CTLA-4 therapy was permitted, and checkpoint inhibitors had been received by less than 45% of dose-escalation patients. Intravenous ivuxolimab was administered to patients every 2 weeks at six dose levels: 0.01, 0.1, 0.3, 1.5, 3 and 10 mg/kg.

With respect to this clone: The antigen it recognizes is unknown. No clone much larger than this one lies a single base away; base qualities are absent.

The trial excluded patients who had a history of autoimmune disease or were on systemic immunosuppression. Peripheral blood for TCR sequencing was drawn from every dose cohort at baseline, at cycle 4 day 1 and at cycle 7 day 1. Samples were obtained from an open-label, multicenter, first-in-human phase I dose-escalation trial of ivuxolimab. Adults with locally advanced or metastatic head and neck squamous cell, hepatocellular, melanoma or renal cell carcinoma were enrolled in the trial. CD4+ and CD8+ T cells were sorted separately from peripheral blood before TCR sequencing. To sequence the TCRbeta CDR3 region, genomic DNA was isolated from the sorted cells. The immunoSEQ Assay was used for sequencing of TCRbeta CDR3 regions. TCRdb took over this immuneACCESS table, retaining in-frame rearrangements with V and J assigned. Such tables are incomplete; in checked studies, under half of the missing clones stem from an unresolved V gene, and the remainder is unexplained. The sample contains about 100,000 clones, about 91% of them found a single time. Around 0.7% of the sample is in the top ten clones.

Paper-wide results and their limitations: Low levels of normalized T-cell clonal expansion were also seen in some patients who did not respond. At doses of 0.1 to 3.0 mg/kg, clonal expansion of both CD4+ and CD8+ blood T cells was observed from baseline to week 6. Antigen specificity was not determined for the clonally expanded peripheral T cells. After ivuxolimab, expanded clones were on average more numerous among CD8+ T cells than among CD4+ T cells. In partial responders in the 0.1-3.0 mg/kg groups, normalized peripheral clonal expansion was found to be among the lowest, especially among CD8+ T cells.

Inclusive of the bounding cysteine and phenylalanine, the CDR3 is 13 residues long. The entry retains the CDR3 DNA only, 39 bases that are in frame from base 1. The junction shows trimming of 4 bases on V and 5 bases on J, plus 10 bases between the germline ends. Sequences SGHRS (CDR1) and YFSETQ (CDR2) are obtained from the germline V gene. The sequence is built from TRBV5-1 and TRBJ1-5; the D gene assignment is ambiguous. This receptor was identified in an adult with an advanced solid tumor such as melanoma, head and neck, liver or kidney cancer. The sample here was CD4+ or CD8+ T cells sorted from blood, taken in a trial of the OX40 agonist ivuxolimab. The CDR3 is CASSPTWDQPQHF. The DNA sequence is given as TGCGCCAGCAGCCCCACCTGGGATCAGCCCCAGCATTTT.